Listed here are 24 T cell receptor beta chains from one sample, sequenced in a study of blood T cell repertoires in COVID-19. Clones were sequenced by immunoSEQ multiplex PCR, and TCRdb holds only the in-frame ones, with some missing. The sample contains 250,000 to 300,000 clones, about 86% of which appear only once. Sequencing used peripheral blood. The receptors shown here come from a woman in her twenties or thirties with COVID-19, enrolled during active disease.

The chain is built from TRBV5-5 and TRBJ2-2, with 7 bases fitting TRBD1. The CDR3 is made up of 16 amino acids. Germline assignment: CDR1 SGHKS and CDR2 YYEKEE (reference sequence). The V and J ends lost 2 bases and 6 bases, in that order; junction bases with no gene match: 10. Here the CDR3 DNA reads TGTGCCAGCAGCTTTAGTAGGGGGCGCTTGGCCGGGGAGCTGTTTTTT. The encoded protein is CASSFSRGRLAGELFF.

V and J are TRBV4-1 and TRBJ2-5; possibly TRBD2 for D (7 bases). V was cut by 0 bases and J by 4 bases, with 15 bases left in between. The V gene's germline CDR1 is MGHRA and CDR2 YSYEKL. The CDR3 sequence is 16 residues long. CDR3 amino acids: CASSQDRGGGRETQYF. The CDR3 bases are TGCGCCAGCAGCCAAGATAGAGGGGGGGGGCGAGAGACCCAGTACTTC.

The chain couples TRBV5-1 to TRBJ1-2; perhaps TRBD1 as D (5 bases). V dropped 2 bases and J dropped 7 bases, with 12 bases sitting between them. The CDR3 is made up of 13 amino acids. The germline V gene has CDR1 SGHRS and CDR2 YFSETQ. As DNA, the CDR3 is TGCGCCAGCAGCTTTGGTGGGGCTGGTGGCTACACCTTC. It yields the protein CASSFGGAGGYTF.

The V gene is TRBV4-1, the J gene TRBJ2-5; a weak D match, TRBD2 (6 bases). The germline V gene encodes CDR1 MGHRA and CDR2 YSYEKL. V was shortened by 6 bases and J by 1 base, with 15 bases between the two germline ends. CDR3 length: 15 amino acids. The DNA of the CDR3 is TGCGCCAGCAGACGGCGGGGTGTAGTCCAAGAGACCCAGTACTTC. Translating it yields CASRRRGVVQETQYF.

The chain has TRBV6-5 and TRBJ1-6, with 7 bases identical to TRBD1. Trimming removed 8 bases from V and 3 bases from J; junction bases left unmatched: 1. Germline V gives CDR1 MNHEY, CDR2 SVGAGI. This CDR3 spans 13 amino acids. Here the CDR3 reads CASRDSYNSPLHF. The CDR3 nucleotides read TGTGCCAGCCGGGACAGCTATAATTCACCCCTCCACTTT.

This clone showed up just once. The gene calls are TRBV11-2 and TRBJ2-7; D not certain. This CDR3 has 15 amino acids. The V and J ends lost 0 bases and 3 bases respectively, with 12 bases between them. CDR1 and CDR2 (germline): SGHAT, FQNNGV. The CDR3 protein is CASSLEVRSHYEQYF. The CDR3 region has the DNA TGTGCCAGCAGCTTAGAAGTTCGGTCCCACTACGAGCAGTACTTC.

This clone was seen repeatedly, ten times or more. The V gene is TRBV6-4, the J gene TRBJ1-5; 7 positions match TRBD1. This CDR3 is 13 amino acids long. The trim removed 6 bases at V and 5 bases at J, leaving 4 bases unmatched. Germline-derived CDR1 and CDR2 are MRHNA and SNTAGT. CDR3 sequence reads: CASSRDRYQPQHF. CDR3 nucleotides: TGTGCCAGCAGCCGGGACAGATATCAGCCCCAGCATTTT.

The rearrangement uses TRBV2 and TRBJ1-6; TRBD1 might be the D (5 bases). The CDR3 runs 16 residues. Germline-derived CDR1 and CDR2 are SNHLY and FYNNEI. The V gene lost 4 bases and the J gene lost 2 bases, with 12 bases spanning the gap. The CDR3 loop reads CASSGSGVTYNSPLHF. CDR3 DNA sequence: TGTGCCAGCAGTGGTTCGGGGGTCACCTATAATTCACCCCTCCACTTT.

V and J are TRBV29-1 and TRBJ2-3; maybe TRBD1 (5 bases). The CDR3 runs to 13 residues. V was shortened by 4 bases and J by 4 bases, with 12 bases between the two germline ends. Germline CDR1 and CDR2: SQVTM and ANQGSEA. The CDR3 loop reads CSVGVRGSDTQYF. For the CDR3, the DNA is TGCAGCGTTGGAGTTAGGGGATCAGATACGCAGTATTTT.

The V and J genes are TRBV2 and TRBJ1-4; 7 bases match TRBD1. J gave up 0 bases and V 7 bases, and 11 bases lay outside the gene matches. Germline V lookup: CDR1 SNHLY, CDR2 FYNNEI. The CDR3 spans 17 residues. In nucleotides, the CDR3 is TGTGCCAGCATTTTCGGGACAGTTCTTTCAACTAATGAAAAACTGTTTTTT. This encodes CASIFGTVLSTNEKLFF.

The chain employs TRBV7-9 and TRBJ2-3; tentatively, D is TRBD2 (5 bases). The V end was cut by 0 bases, the J end by 2 bases, with 6 bases between. The CDR3 sequence is 14 residues long. Germline-derived CDR1 and CDR2 are SEHNR and FQNEAQ (reference sequence). The CDR3 nucleotides are TGTGCCAGCAGCTTAGCGGGAGTCACAGATACGCAGTATTTT. This encodes CASSLAGVTDTQYF.

The genes are TRBV11-2 and TRBJ2-3; 13 bases line up with TRBD2. The CDR3 has 19 residues. J gave up 2 bases and V 1 base, and 9 bases lay outside the gene matches. The germline gives CDR1 SGHAT, CDR2 FQNNGV. The CDR3 bases are TGTGCCAGCAGCTTAGCCCCATCGGGACTAGCGGGGACCACAGATACGCAGTATTTT. It encodes CASSLAPSGLAGTTDTQYF.

V and J are TRBV18 and TRBJ1-6; D is uncertain. This CDR3 has 15 residues. Germline CDR1 is KGHSH and CDR2 is LQKENI. Trimming pared 2 bases from V and 10 bases from J, leaving 15 bases between. CDR3 sequence reads: CASSPSPVEASPLHF. The CDR3 DNA is TGTGCCAGCTCACCAAGCCCGGTAGAGGCATCACCCCTCCACTTT.

The chain is built from TRBV5-4 and TRBJ2-3, with no clear D. The V gene's germline CDR1 is SGHNT and CDR2 YYREEE (reference sequence). There are 13 residues in the CDR3. V lost 1 base to trimming and J lost 2 bases, with 5 bases between them. CDR3 sequence (DNA): TGTGCCAGCAGCTTGTTCTCCACAGATACGCAGTATTTT. Translation gives CASSLFSTDTQYF.

The chain recombines TRBV6-5 with TRBJ2-3, with D unclear. The CDR3 totals 13 residues. Germline CDR1 MNHEY, CDR2 SVGAGI. Trimming pared 2 bases from V and 6 bases from J, leaving 9 bases between. CDR3 bases: TGTGCCAGCAGTTACGCCCCCCGGGATACGCAGTATTTT. This codes for CASSYAPRDTQYF.

The chain joins TRBV5-1 to TRBJ2-2; D remains unclear. The CDR3 sequence is 15 residues long. Germline V gene sequence: CDR1 SGHRS, CDR2 YFSETQ. V gave up 4 bases and J gave up 6 bases, with 16 bases separating them. The CDR3 DNA reads TGCGCCAGCAGCGATCGTCTCGCGGTGGCCGGGGAGCTGTTTTTT. Protein: CASSDRLAVAGELFF.

V gene TRBV3-1 (or the pseudogene TRBV3-2) combines with J gene TRBJ1-1; D ambiguous. V shed 1 base and J shed 5 bases, with 14 bases lying between them. The CDR3 runs 15 residues. Germline V gene lookup returns CDR1 LGHDT and CDR2 YNNKEL (reference sequence). The CDR3 DNA sequence: TGTGCCAGCAGCCAAGGACCCCTAAGAGGTACTGAAGCTTTCTTT. It yields the protein CASSQGPLRGTEAFF.

V gene TRBV4-1 combines with J gene TRBJ2-5, with no clear D. Trimming removed 3 bases at V and 3 bases at J, with 5 bases between. CDR3 length equals 12 residues. Germline V lookup: CDR1 MGHRA, CDR2 YSYEKL. The CDR3 nucleotides read TGCGCCAGCAGCCAGTCAAAAGAGACCCAGTACTTC. It translates to CASSQSKETQYF.

The chain couples TRBV5-1 to TRBJ2-5; 7 positions match TRBD2. The CDR3 is made up of 14 amino acids. Germline-derived CDR1 and CDR2 are SGHRS and YFSETQ. The V segment lost 1 base and the J segment 2 bases; nucleotides outside the gene matches: 2. DNA of the CDR3: TGCGCCAGCAGCTTGCCGGGACTACAAGAGACCCAGTACTTC. Protein sequence: CASSLPGLQETQYF.

The chain links TRBV5-1 to TRBJ1-1, with TRBD1 as a possible D gene (5 bases). V was pared by 2 bases and J by 1 base, with 15 bases between. The CDR3 extends over 16 amino acids. The germline CDR1 and CDR2 sequences are SGHRS and YFSETQ. The CDR3 is CASSFMAGRWNTEAFF. The DNA for the CDR3 is TGCGCCAGCAGCTTCATGGCAGGGCGATGGAACACTGAAGCTTTCTTT.

The chain has TRBV5-1 and TRBJ2-5; 8 bases line up with TRBD2. The CDR3 contains 13 residues. Germline assignment: CDR1 SGHRS and CDR2 YFSETQ. Trimming removed 3 bases from V and 7 bases from J; junction bases left unmatched: 5. CDR3 sequence: CASSSAAGGTQYF. The CDR3 DNA follows: TGCGCCAGCAGCTCGGCGGCGGGAGGGACCCAGTACTTC.

The chain links TRBV6-6 to TRBJ1-2; no reliable D call. V gave up 7 bases and J gave up 2 bases, with 8 bases separating them. This CDR3 comprises 12 residues. The V gene's germline CDR1 is MNHNY and CDR2 SVGAGI (reference sequence). CDR3 residues: CASMTTNYGYTF. CDR3 in DNA: TGTGCCAGCATGACGACAAACTATGGCTACACCTTC.

This chain connects TRBV19 to TRBJ1-5, with 9 bases identical to TRBD1. V lost 8 bases to trimming and J lost 4 bases; unmatched junction nucleotides: 9. Germline V lookup: CDR1 LNHDA, CDR2 SQIVND (reference sequence). The CDR3 loop spans 15 amino acids. CDR3 DNA sequence: TGTGCCAGTCGAATGGGGGGACAGGGTAATCAGCCCCAGCATTTT. This translates into CASRMGGQGNQPQHF.

This chain joins TRBV3-1 (or the pseudogene TRBV3-2) and TRBJ2-1, with D possibly matching TRBD2 (5 bases). The V end lost 6 bases, the J end lost 5 bases, and 8 bases lay between the germline ends. The CDR3 length is 12 residues. CDR1 and CDR2 (germline): LGHDT, YNNKEL (reference sequence). CDR3 sequence (DNA): TGTGCCAGCAGACGAGGGAACAATGAGCAGTTCTTC. Amino acid sequence: CASRRGNNEQFF.